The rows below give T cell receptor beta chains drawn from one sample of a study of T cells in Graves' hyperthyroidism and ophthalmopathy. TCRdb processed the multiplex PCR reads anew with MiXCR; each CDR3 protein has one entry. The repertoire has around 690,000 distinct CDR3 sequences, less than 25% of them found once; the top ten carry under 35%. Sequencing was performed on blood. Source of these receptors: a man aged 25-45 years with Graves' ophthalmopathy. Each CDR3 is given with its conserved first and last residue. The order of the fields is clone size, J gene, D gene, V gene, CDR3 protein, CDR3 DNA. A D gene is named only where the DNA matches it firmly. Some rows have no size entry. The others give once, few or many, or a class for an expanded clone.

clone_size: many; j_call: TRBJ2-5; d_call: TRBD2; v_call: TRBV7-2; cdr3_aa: CASSSGLAGAETQYF; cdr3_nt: TGTGCCAGCAGCTCCGGGCTAGCGGGAGCAGAGACCCAGTACTTC
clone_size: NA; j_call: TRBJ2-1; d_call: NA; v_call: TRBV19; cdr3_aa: CASSPARRAWDNGQFF; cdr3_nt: TGTGCCAGTAGCCCTGCCCGGAGGGCCTGGGACAATGGGCAGTTCTTC
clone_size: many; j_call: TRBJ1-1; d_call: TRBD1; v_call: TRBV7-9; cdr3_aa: CASSYRGPNTEAFF; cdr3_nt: TGTGCCAGCAGCTACAGGGGCCCGAACACTGAAGCTTTCTTT
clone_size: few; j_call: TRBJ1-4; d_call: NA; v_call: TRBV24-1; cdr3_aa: CATSDYDEKLFF; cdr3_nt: TGTGCCACCAGTGATTACGATGAAAAACTGTTTTTT
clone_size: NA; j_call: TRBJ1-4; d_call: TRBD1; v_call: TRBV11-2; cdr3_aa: CASSSGQVLTNEKLFF; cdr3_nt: TGTGCCAGCAGCTCCGGACAGGTTTTAACTAATGAAAAACTGTTTTTT
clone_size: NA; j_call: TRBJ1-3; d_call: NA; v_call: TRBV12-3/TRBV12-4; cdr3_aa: CASSLVGDTIYF; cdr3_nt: TGTGCCAGCAGTTTAGTGGGAGACACCATATATTTT
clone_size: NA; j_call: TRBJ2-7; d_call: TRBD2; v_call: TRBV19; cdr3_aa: CASSTTPGLAGIRPGEQYF; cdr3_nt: TGTGCCAGTAGTACGACCCCGGGACTAGCGGGAATCCGGCCGGGCGAGCAGTACTTC
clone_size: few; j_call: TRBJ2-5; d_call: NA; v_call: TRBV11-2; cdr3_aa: CASSSDPLPGPDTETQYF; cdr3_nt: TGTGCCAGCAGCTCCGACCCCCTACCCGGGCCAGACACAGAGACCCAGTACTTC
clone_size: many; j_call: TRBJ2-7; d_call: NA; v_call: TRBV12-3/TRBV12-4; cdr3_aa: CASSTAEQYF; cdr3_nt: TGTGCCAGCAGCACGGCCGAGCAGTACTTC
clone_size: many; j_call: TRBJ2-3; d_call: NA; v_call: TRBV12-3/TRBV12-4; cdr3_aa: CASSFSDTQYF; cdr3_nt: TGTGCCAGCAGCTTTTCAGATACGCAGTATTTT
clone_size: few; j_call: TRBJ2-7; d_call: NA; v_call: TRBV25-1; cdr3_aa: CASSDTDSYEQYF; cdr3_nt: TGTGCCAGCAGTGATACGGATTCCTACGAGCAGTACTTC
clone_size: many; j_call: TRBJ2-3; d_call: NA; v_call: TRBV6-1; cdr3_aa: CASSWANGPPDTQYF; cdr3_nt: TGTGCCAGCTCGTGGGCTAACGGGCCTCCGGATACGCAGTATTTT
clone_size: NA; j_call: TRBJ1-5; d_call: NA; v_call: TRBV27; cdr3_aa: CASSLTGSDSNQPQHF; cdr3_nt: TGTGCCAGCAGTTTAACGGGCAGCGATAGCAATCAGCCCCAGCATTTT
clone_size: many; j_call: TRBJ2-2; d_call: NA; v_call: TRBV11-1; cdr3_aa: CASSFGRAGELFF; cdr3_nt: TGTGCCAGCAGCTTCGGCAGGGCCGGGGAGCTGTTTTTT
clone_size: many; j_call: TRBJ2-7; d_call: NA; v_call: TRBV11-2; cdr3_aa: CASSLSRGTYEQYF; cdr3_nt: TGTGCCAGCAGCTTATCCCGGGGGACCTACGAGCAGTACTTC
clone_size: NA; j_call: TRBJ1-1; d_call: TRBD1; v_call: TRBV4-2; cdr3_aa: CASSQGLTGQMNTEAFF; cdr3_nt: TGTGCCAGCAGCCAAGGGCTCACGGGACAGATGAACACTGAAGCTTTCTTT
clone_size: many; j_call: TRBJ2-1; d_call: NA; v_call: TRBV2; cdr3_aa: CASSGFGRVNEQFF; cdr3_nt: TGTGCCAGCAGTGGTTTCGGGCGGGTTAATGAGCAGTTCTTC
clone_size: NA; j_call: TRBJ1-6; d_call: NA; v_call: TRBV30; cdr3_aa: CAWKATPDSPLHF; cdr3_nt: TGTGCCTGGAAGGCCACCCCGGATTCACCCCTCCACTTT
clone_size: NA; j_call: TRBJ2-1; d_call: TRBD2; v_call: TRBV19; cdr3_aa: CASSIPGLADNEQFF; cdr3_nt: TGTGCCAGTAGTATTCCGGGACTAGCGGACAATGAGCAGTTCTTC
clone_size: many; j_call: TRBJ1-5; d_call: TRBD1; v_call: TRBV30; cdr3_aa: CAWSGTGRYQPQHF; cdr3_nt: TGTGCCTGGAGTGGGACAGGGAGATATCAGCCCCAGCATTTT
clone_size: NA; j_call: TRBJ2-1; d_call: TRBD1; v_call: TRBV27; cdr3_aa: CASSLSRGIGNEQFF; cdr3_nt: TGTGCCAGCAGTTTAAGCAGGGGGATAGGGAATGAGCAGTTCTTC
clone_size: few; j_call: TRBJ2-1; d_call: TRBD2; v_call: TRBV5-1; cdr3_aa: CASSSSGIGQSEQFF; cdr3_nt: TGCGCCAGCAGCTCTAGCGGGATAGGGCAAAGTGAGCAGTTCTTC
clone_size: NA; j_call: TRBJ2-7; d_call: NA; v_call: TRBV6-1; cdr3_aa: CASSHTAPHEQYF; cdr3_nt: TGTGCCAGCAGTCACACTGCCCCTCACGAGCAGTACTTC
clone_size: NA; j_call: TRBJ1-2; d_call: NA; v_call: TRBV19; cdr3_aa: CASSMDLVAQAQDTF; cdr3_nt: TGTGCCAGTAGTATGGACCTCGTCGCCCAGGCTCAAGACACCTTC